The clone carrying this T cell receptor beta chain was observed a few times. The antigen is not known. The CDR3 runs 11 residues. Germline loops: CDR1 SEHNR, CDR2 FQNEAQ (reference sequence). V lost 5 bases, J lost 6 bases, and 8 bases lay in between. This sample was included in a study of blood T cells in healthy people across ages. Overall study findings and caveats: TCR beta diversity per million T cells fell roughly linearly with age.

Next came a second PCR, run for about 7 to 12 cycles, which used a sample-barcoded 5' primer along with a J-beta primer mix. Every individual sample yielded 2.5 million or more paired-end reads (each containing CDR3). TCRdb analysed the 5' RACE reads with MiXCR anew, one entry per CDR3 protein. The sample holds some 920,000 distinct CDR3 sequences; roughly 51% are singletons and the top ten take about a fifth. Sequenced material: blood. This clonotype was obtained from a woman aged 60-75 years in good health. V usage is TRBV7-9 and J usage is TRBJ2-7; D gene unclear. The CDR3 coding sequence is TGTGCCAGCAGCCCGGCTACCGAGCAGTACTTC. Translating gives CASSPATEQYF.